One and the same sample provided the 12 T cell receptor beta chains below, sequenced in a study of cytomegalovirus exposure and HLA in healthy donors. TCRdb's table, derived via immunoSEQ multiplex PCR, lists solely in-frame clones and lacks some. The table shows approximately 270,000 clones, with 87% occurring only once. The sequenced sample consisted of PBMCs. These receptor sequences come from a man aged 18 to 30 in good health and CMV-seropositive.

Here the CDR3 reads CASSIIGGTYGYTF. CDR3 coding DNA: TGTGCCAGTAGTATAATTGGGGGCACCTATGGCTACACCTTC. V and J are TRBV19 and TRBJ1-2; D is possibly TRBD1 (6 bases). The CDR3 totals 14 residues. V lost 2 bases and J 4 bases, leaving 11 bases between the germline ends. Germline V gene sequence: CDR1 LNHDA, CDR2 SQIVND (reference sequence).

The rearrangement uses TRBV5-1 and TRBJ1-1; D is uncertain. The length of the CDR3 is 16 residues. V shed 1 base and J shed 5 bases, with 18 bases lying between them. The germline gives CDR1 SGHRS, CDR2 YFSETQ. CDR3 DNA sequence: TGCGCCAGCAGCTTGACGCTTTCGGCAGATCGGACTGAAGCTTTCTTT. It codes for CASSLTLSADRTEAFF.

The chain recombines TRBV30 with TRBJ1-2; 9 positions match TRBD1. Germline loops: CDR1 GTSNPN, CDR2 SVGIG (reference sequence). This CDR3 region has 15 residues. V shed 4 bases, J shed 4 bases, and the junction held 10 bases outside the gene matches. CDR3 bases: TGTGCCTGGAACCCCCGGGACAGGGCGATCTATGGCTACACCTTC. This sequence encodes CAWNPRDRAIYGYTF.

This clone has a handful of counts. This chain uses TRBV4-3 with TRBJ2-7, with D perhaps TRBD1 (6 bases). CDR3 size: 16 residues. Germline CDR1 is LGHNA and CDR2 is YSLEER. V lost 1 base and J 3 bases, leaving 16 bases between the germline ends. The CDR3 nucleotides read TGCGCCAGCAGCCAAGGTTTGGAGGTCAGGGGCTACGAGCAGTACTTC. Translating it yields CASSQGLEVRGYEQYF.

V usage is TRBV4-1 and J usage is TRBJ1-1; D is undetermined. In germline, CDR1 is MGHRA, CDR2 YSYEKL. CDR3 length: 17 amino acids. V was trimmed by 1 base and J by 0 bases, leaving 15 bases between them. CDR3 in DNA: TGCGCCAGCAGCCAAGTAAGGTCTCGACACATGAACACTGAAGCTTTCTTT. Translated, it gives CASSQVRSRHMNTEAFF.

The genes are TRBV5-1 and TRBJ2-7; no clear D gene. The CDR3 loop spans 11 amino acids. With 0 bases removed from V and 7 bases from J, the gap between germline ends came to 5 bases. The germline CDR1 and CDR2 sequences are SGHRS and YFSETQ. The CDR3 sequence is CASSLAGEQYF. The CDR3 DNA reads TGCGCCAGCAGCTTGGCCGGTGAGCAGTACTTC. Looking up the rest from reference TRBV5-1 and TRBJ2-7 gives the full variable domain: KAGVTQTPRYLIKTRGQQVTLSCSPISGHRSVSWYQQTPGQGLQFLFEYFSETQRNKGNFPGRFSGRQFSNSRSEMNVSTLELGDSALYLCASSLAGEQYFGPGTRLTVT.

V gene TRBV9 combines with J gene TRBJ2-3; 10 bases are shared with TRBD2. Germline V gives CDR1 SGDLS, CDR2 YYNGEE. The CDR3 covers 19 residues. The V gene end was trimmed by 1 base and the J gene end by 6 bases; junction bases not matched to a gene: 17. The CDR3 coding sequence is TGTGCCAGCAGCGTATCGTTCTCGAAAGCGGGAGGGCCGCGGGATACGCAGTATTTT. Its translation: CASSVSFSKAGGPRDTQYF.

This chain joins TRBV4-1 and TRBJ2-1; 12 positions agree with TRBD2. Germline V CDR1 and CDR2: MGHRA, YSYEKL. J was trimmed by 1 base and V by 3 bases; bases with no gene match: 7. The CDR3 consists of 18 residues. The CDR3 region is CASSQRELAGGSYNEQFF. Written as DNA, the CDR3 is TGCGCCAGCAGCCAGAGGGAACTAGCGGGAGGTTCCTACAATGAGCAGTTCTTC.

This clone has only one observation. The chain has TRBV10-1 and TRBJ1-5; possibly TRBD1 for D (5 bases). This CDR3 contains 14 residues. The germline V gene has CDR1 WNHNN and CDR2 SYGVQD (reference sequence). The V end was cut by 5 bases, the J end by 7 bases, with 15 bases between. CDR3 nucleotide sequence: TGCGCCAGCAGTCCCTCGGGACCCGGGCAGCCCCAGCATTTT. Translation gives CASSPSGPGQPQHF.

The chain employs TRBV7-8 and TRBJ2-5, with D unresolved. In germline, CDR1 is SGHVS, CDR2 FQNEAQ. The CDR3 has 12 amino acids. Trimming took off 8 bases at V and 0 bases at J, with 7 bases between the two ends. This CDR3 is CASSRNQETQYF. CDR3 nucleotide sequence: TGTGCCAGCTCGAGGAACCAAGAGACCCAGTACTTC.

This clone was seen once. V usage is TRBV30 and J usage is TRBJ1-3, with D possibly matching TRBD1 (6 bases). Germline assignment: CDR1 GTSNPN and CDR2 SVGIG (reference sequence). This CDR3 contains 16 residues. Between the trimmed V and J ends, which lost 0 bases and 6 bases, there was a span of 18 bases. CDR3 loop: CAWSVPDRRPLNTIYF. The CDR3 coding sequence is TGTGCCTGGAGTGTCCCCGACAGGCGACCCTTAAACACCATATATTTT.

In this sample, this clone turned up once. The CDR3 region is CASSSHGTGYEQYF. CDR3 nucleotides: TGCGCCAGCAGCTCCCACGGTACGGGCTACGAGCAGTACTTC. This chain joins TRBV4-3 and TRBJ2-7; D ambiguous. CDR3 length: 14 amino acids. V lost 5 bases, J lost 3 bases, and 14 bases lay in between. Per the germline V gene, CDR1 is LGHNA and CDR2 is YSLEER.